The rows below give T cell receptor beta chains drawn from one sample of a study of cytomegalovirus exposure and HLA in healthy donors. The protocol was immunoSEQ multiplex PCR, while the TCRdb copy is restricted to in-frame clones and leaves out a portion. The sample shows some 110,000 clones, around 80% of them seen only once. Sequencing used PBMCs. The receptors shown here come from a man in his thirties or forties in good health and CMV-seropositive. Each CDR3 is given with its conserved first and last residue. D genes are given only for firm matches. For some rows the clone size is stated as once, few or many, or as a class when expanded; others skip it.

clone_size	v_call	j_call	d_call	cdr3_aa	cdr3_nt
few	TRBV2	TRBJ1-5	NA	CASALGRNNQPQHF	TGTGCCAGCGCCTTGGGGAGGAATAATCAGCCCCAGCATTTT
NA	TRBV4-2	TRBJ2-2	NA	CASSLQRANTGELFF	TGTGCCAGCAGCCTCCAGCGGGCGAACACCGGGGAGCTGTTTTTT
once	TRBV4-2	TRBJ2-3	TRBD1	CASSQDRGQGADTQYF	TGTGCCAGCAGCCAAGATAGAGGACAGGGGGCAGATACGCAGTATTTT
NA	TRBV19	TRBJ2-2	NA	CASSIQGLNTGELFF	TGTGCCAGTAGTATACAGGGTTTGAACACCGGGGAGCTGTTTTTT
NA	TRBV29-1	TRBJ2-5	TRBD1	CSVGQGASSQETQYF	TGCAGCGTGGGTCAGGGGGCTAGCTCCCAAGAGACCCAGTACTTC
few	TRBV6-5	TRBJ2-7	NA	CASSYDPGSYEQYF	TGTGCCAGCAGTTACGACCCGGGGAGCTACGAGCAGTACTTC
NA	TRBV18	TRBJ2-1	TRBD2	CASSPYGTSGASYNEQFF	TGTGCCAGCTCACCGTACGGGACTAGCGGGGCCTCCTACAATGAGCAGTTCTTC
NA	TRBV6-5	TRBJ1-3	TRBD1	CASRKQGNIGNTIYF	TGTGCCAGCAGAAAACAGGGGAACATTGGAAACACCATATATTTT
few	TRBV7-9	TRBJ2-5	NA	CASSLIRGTQYF	TGTGCCAGCAGCTTGATCAGAGGGACCCAGTACTTC
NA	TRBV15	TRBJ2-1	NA	CATSRDLPQGTYNEQFF	TGTGCCACCAGCAGAGATCTTCCGCAGGGAACCTACAATGAGCAGTTCTTC
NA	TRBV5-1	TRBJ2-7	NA	CASSLGNQGTRYEQYF	TGCGCCAGCAGCTTGGGTAACCAGGGTACCCGCTACGAGCAGTACTTC
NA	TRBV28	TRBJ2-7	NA	CASSFTLRGSYEQYF	TGTGCCAGCAGTTTCACTTTACGGGGGTCCTACGAGCAGTACTTC
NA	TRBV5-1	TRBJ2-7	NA	CASSPDGTSSYEQYF	TGCGCCAGCAGCCCCGACGGGACAAGCTCCTACGAGCAGTACTTC
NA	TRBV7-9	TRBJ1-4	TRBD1	CASSLGLGGATNEKLFF	TGTGCCAGCAGCTTAGGGCTAGGGGGCGCAACTAATGAAAAACTGTTTTTT
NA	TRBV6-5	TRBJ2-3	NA	CASSSGLFSTDTQYF	TGTGCCAGCAGTTCGGGACTTTTTAGCACAGATACGCAGTATTTT
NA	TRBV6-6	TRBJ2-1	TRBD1	CASSYSRGLDEQFF	TGTGCCAGCAGTTACTCCAGGGGGCTAGATGAGCAGTTCTTC
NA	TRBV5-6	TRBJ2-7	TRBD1	CASSMGQVEQYF	TGTGCCAGCAGCATGGGACAGGTCGAGCAGTACTTC
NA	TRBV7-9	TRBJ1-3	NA	CATQDRSGNTIYF	TGTGCCACACAAGACAGGTCTGGAAACACCATATATTTT
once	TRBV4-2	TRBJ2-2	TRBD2	CASSQERGGGAGELFF	TGTGCCAGCAGCCAAGAGCGGGGCGGGGGGGCCGGGGAGCTGTTTTTT
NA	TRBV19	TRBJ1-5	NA	CASSITGSHSNQPQHF	TGTGCCAGTAGTATTACAGGGTCCCATAGCAATCAGCCCCAGCATTTT
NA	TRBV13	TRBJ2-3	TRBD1	CASSSNHRTGGTDTQYF	TGTGCCAGCAGCTCGAACCACCGGACAGGGGGCACAGATACGCAGTATTTT
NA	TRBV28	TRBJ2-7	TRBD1	CASSAQTGGWDEQYF	TGTGCCAGCAGTGCCCAGACAGGGGGTTGGGACGAGCAGTACTTC
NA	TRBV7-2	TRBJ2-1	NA	CASSLRAGKRNEQFF	TGTGCCAGCAGCTTAAGGGCAGGGAAGAGGAATGAGCAGTTCTTC
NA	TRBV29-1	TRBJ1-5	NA	CSATTDSDNQPQHF	TGCAGCGCAACAACCGACAGCGACAATCAGCCCCAGCATTTT
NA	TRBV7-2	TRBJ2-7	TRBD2	CASSFSGGSSYEQYF	TGTGCCAGCAGCTTTAGCGGGGGGAGCTCCTACGAGCAGTACTTC
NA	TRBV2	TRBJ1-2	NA	CASSEWSGDYGYTF	TGTGCCAGCAGTGAATGGTCCGGTGACTATGGCTACACCTTC
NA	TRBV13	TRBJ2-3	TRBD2	CASSPGLVRADTQYF	TGTGCCAGCAGCCCGGGACTAGTTCGTGCAGATACGCAGTATTTT
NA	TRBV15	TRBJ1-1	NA	CATSRGRSSGGMNTEAFF	TGTGCCACCAGCAGAGGGCGGAGTTCCGGCGGCATGAACACTGAAGCTTTCTTT
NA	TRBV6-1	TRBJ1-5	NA	CASSDQGWTQPQHF	TGTGCCAGCAGTGATCAGGGTTGGACTCAGCCCCAGCATTTT
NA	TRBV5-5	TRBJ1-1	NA	CASSLQRGNTEAFF	TGTGCCAGCAGCTTACAGAGAGGGAATACTGAAGCTTTCTTT
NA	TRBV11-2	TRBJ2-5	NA	CASSLGSITSKETQYF	TGTGCCAGCAGCTTAGGGTCTATCACGTCCAAAGAGACCCAGTACTTC
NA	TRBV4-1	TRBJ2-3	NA	CASSQGRVGDTQYF	TGCGCCAGCAGCCAAGGCAGGGTTGGAGATACGCAGTATTTT
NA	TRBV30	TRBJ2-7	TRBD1	CAWRTGFTGEQYF	TGTGCCTGGCGGACAGGTTTTACAGGCGAGCAGTACTTC
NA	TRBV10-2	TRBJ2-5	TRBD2	CASRGTSGGRWQETQYF	TGCGCCAGCAGGGGGACTAGCGGGGGGCGGTGGCAAGAGACCCAGTACTTC
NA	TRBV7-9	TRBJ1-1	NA	CASSLASVDTEAFF	TGTGCCAGCAGCTTAGCTTCCGTTGACACTGAAGCTTTCTTT
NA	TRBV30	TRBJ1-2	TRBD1	CAWTHPSWTGGFVYGYTF	TGTGCCTGGACCCACCCCAGTTGGACAGGGGGGTTTGTCTATGGCTACACCTTC
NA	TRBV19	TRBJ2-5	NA	CASKTWGQGETQYF	TGTGCCAGTAAAACCTGGGGGCAGGGAGAGACCCAGTACTTC